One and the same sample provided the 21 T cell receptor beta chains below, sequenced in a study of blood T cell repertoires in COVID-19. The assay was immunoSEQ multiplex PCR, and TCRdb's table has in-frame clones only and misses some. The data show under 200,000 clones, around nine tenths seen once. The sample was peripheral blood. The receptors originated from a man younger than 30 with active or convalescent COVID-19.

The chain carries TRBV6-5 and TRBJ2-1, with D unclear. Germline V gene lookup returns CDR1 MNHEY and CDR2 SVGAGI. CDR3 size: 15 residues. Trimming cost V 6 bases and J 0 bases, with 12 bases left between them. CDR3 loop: CASRRSEASYNEQFF. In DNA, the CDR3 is TGTGCCAGCAGGCGGAGCGAGGCCTCCTACAATGAGCAGTTCTTC.

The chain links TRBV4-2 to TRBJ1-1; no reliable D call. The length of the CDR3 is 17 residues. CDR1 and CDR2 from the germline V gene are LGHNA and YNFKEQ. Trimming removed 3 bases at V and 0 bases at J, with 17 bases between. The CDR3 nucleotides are TGTGCCAGCAGCCACGATGTGCCCGATACAATGAACACTGAAGCTTTCTTT. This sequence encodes CASSHDVPDTMNTEAFF.

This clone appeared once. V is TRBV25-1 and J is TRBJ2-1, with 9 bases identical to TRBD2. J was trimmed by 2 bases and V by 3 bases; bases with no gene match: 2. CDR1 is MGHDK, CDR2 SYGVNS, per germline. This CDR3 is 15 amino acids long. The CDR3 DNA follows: TGTGCCAGCAGTGAGCCTAGCGGGACCTACAATGAGCAGTTCTTC. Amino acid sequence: CASSEPSGTYNEQFF. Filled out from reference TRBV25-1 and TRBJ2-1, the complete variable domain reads EADIYQTPRYLVIGTGKKITLECSQTMGHDKMYWYQQDPGMELHLIHYSYGVNSTEKGDLSSESTVSRIRTEHFPLTLESARPSHTSQYLCASSEPSGTYNEQFFGPGTRLTVL.

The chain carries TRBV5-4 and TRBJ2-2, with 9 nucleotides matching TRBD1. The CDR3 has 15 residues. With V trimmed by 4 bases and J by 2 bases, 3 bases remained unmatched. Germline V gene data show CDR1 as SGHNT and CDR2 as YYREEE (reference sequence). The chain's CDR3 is CASSTTGGNTGELFF. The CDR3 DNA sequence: TGTGCCAGCAGCACAACAGGGGGCAACACCGGGGAGCTGTTTTTT.

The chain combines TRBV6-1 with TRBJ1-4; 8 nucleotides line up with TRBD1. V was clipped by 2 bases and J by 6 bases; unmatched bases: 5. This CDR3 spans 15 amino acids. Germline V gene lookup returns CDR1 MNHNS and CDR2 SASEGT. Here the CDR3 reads CASSETRGRYEKLFF. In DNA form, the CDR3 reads TGTGCCAGCAGTGAAACCAGGGGGCGGTATGAAAAACTGTTTTTT.

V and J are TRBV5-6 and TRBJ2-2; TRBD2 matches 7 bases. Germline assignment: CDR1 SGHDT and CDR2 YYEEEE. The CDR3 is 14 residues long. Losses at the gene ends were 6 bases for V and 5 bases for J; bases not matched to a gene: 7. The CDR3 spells CASTRGGSTGELFF. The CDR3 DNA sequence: TGTGCCAGCACCCGTGGCGGGAGTACCGGGGAGCTGTTTTTT. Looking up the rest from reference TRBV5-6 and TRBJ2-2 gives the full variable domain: DAGVTQSPTHLIKTRGQQVTLRCSPKSGHDTVSWYQQALGQGPQFIFQYYEEEERQRGNFPDRFSGHQFPNYSSELNVNALLLGDSALYLCASTRGGSTGELFFGEGSRLTVL.

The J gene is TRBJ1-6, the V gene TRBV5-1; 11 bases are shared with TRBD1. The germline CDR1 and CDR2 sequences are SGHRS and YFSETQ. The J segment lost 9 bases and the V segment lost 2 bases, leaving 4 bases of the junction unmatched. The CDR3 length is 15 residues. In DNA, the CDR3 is TGCGCCAGCAGCTTAGGACAGGGGGCCTTTTCACCCCTCCACTTT. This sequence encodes CASSLGQGAFSPLHF.

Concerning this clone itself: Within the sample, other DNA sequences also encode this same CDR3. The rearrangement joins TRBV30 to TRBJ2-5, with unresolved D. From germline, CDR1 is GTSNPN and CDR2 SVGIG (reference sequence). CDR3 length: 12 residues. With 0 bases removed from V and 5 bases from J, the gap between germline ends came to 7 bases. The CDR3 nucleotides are TGTGCCTGGAGTGTATTACGGGAGACCCAGTACTTC. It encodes CAWSVLRETQYF.

The chain's CDR3 is CASSQSRNEQFF. In nucleotides, the CDR3 is TGTGCCAGCAGCCAATCGCGAAATGAGCAGTTCTTC. V gene TRBV4-2 combines with J gene TRBJ2-1; D is unclear. V was trimmed by 2 bases and J by 7 bases, leaving 6 bases between them. CDR1 LGHNA and CDR2 YNFKEQ come from the germline V gene. This CDR3 is built from 12 residues.

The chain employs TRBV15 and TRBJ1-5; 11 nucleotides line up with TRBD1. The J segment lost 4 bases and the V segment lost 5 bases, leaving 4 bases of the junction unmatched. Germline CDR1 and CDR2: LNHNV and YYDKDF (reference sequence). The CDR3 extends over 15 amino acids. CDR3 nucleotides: TGTGCCACCAGCCGGGACAGGGGGTTTAATCAGCCCCAGCATTTT. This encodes CATSRDRGFNQPQHF.

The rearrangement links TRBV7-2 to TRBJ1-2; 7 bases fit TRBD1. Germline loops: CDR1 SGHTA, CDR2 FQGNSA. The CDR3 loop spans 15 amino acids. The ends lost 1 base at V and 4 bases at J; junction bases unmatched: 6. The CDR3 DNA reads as TGTGCCAGCAGCTTAGTGGCAGGGGGGACCTATGGCTACACCTTC. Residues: CASSLVAGGTYGYTF.

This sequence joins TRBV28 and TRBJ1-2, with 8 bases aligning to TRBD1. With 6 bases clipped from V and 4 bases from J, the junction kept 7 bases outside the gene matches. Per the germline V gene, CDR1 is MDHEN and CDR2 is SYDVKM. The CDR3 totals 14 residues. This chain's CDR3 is CASRTGQGSYGYTF. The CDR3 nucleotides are TGTGCCAGCAGAACAGGACAGGGAAGCTATGGCTACACCTTC.

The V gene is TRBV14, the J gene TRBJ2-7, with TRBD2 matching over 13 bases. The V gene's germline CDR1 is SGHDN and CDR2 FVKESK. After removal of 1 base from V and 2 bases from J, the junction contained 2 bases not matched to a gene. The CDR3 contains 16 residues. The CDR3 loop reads CASSQATSGRAYEQYF. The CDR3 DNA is TGTGCCAGCAGCCAAGCTACTAGCGGGAGGGCCTACGAGCAGTACTTC.

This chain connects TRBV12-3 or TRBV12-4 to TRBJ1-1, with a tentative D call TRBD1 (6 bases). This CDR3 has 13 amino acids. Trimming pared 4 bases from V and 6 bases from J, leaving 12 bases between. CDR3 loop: CASSSRGDAEAFF. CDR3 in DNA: TGTGCCAGCAGTTCCAGGGGAGACGCTGAAGCTTTCTTT.

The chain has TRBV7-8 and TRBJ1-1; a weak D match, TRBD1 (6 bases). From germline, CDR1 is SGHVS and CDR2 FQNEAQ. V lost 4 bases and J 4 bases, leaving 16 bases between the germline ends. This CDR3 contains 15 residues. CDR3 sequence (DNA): TGTGCCAGCAGCTCGATGGTTACAGGGCCCACTGAAGCTTTCTTT. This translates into CASSSMVTGPTEAFF.

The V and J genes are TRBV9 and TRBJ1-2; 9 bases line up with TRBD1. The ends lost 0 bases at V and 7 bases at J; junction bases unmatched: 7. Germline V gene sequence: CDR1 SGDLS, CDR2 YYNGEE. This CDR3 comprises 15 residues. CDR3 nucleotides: TGTGCCAGCAGCGTAGGGGACAGGGATTTCTCTGGCTACACCTTC. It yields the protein CASSVGDRDFSGYTF.

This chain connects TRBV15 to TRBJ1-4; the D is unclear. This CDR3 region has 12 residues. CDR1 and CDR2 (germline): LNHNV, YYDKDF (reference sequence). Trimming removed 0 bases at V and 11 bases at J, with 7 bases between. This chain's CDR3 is CATSRDFEKLFF. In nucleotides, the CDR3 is TGTGCCACCAGCAGAGATTTCGAGAAACTGTTTTTT.

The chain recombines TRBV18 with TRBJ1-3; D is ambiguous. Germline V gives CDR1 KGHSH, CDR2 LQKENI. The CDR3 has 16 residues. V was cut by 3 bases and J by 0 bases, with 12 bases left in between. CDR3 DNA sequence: TGTGCCAGCTCACCTTATTTACCGAGCTCTGGAAACACCATATATTTT. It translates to CASSPYLPSSGNTIYF.

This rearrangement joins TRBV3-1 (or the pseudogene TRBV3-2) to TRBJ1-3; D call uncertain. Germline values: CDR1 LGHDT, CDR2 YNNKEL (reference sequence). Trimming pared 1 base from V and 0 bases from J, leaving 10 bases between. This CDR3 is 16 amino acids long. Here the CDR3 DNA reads TGTGCCAGCAGCCAAGTCCTACGAGCCTCTGGAAACACCATATATTTT. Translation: CASSQVLRASGNTIYF.

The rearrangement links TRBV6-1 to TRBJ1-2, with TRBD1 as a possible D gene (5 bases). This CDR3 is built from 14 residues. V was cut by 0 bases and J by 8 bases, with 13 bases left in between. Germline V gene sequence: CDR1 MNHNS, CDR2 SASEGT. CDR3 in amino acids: CASSEAGGAGGYTF. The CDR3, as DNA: TGTGCCAGCAGTGAAGCGGGGGGTGCAGGGGGCTACACCTTC.

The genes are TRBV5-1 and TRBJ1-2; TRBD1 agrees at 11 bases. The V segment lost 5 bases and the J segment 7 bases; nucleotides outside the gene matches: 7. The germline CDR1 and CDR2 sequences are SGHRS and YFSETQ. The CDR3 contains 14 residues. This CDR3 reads CASRPGTGGSGYTF. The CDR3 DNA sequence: TGCGCCAGCAGACCAGGGACAGGGGGTAGTGGCTACACCTTC.